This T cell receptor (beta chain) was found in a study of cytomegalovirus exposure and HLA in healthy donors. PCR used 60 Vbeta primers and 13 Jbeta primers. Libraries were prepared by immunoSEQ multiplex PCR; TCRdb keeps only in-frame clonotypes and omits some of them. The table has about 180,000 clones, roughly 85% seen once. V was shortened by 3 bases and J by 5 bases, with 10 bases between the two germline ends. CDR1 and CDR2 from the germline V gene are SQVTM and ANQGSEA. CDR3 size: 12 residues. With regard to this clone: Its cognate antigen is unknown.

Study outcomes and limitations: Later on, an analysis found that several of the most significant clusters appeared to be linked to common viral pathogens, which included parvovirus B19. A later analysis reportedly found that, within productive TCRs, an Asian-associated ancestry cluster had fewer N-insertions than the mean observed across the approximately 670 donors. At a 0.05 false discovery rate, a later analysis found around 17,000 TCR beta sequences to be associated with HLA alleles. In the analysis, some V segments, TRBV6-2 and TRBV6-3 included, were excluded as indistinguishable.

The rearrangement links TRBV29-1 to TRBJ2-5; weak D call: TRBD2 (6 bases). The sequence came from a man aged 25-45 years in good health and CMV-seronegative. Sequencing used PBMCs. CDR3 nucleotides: TGCAGCGTTGATTTTGGGAGGGAGACCCAGTACTTC. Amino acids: CSVDFGRETQYF.